One and the same sample provided the 4 T cell receptor beta chains below, sequenced in a study of neurological immune-mediated disorders. TCRdb reprocessed the 5' RACE reads via MiXCR and lists one record per CDR3 protein. Altogether roughly 80,000 distinct CDR3 sequences are present, around a tenth being singletons, with the ten largest covering less than 2%. Sequencing was carried out using PBMCs. The receptors here all came from a middle-aged man in good health.

This clonotype was recorded at least ten times. V gene TRBV7-8 combines with J gene TRBJ2-4; D uncertain. V dropped 5 bases and J dropped 13 bases, with 18 bases sitting between them. Germline CDR1 is SGHVS and CDR2 is FQNEAQ. The CDR3 loop spans 13 amino acids. The chain's CDR3 is CASSLQVDALQYF. The CDR3 DNA reads as TGTGCCAGCAGCCTCCAGGTGGACGCGCTACAGTACTTC.

The rearrangement uses TRBV29-1 and TRBJ2-7, with 9 nucleotides matching TRBD2. CDR3 size: 14 residues. In germline, CDR1 is SQVTM, CDR2 ANQGSEA. V lost 1 base, J lost 3 bases, and 4 bases stayed unmatched. For the CDR3, the DNA is TGCAGCGTTGAAGGGGGACTAGCTCACTACGAGCAGTACTTC. Protein sequence: CSVEGGLAHYEQYF.

This clonotype was found many times. The J gene is TRBJ2-2, the V gene TRBV24-1; the D is unclear. This CDR3 region has 15 residues. From germline, CDR1 is KGHDR and CDR2 SFDVKD. V lost 0 bases to trimming and J lost 7 bases, with 11 bases between them. The CDR3 bases are TGTGCCACCAGTGATTTGAGACCCCTCGACGGGGAGCTGTTTTTT. It yields the protein CATSDLRPLDGELFF.

This clonotype was seen at least ten times. This rearrangement joins TRBV28 to TRBJ1-1; TRBD1 matches at 9 bases. Germline values: CDR1 MDHEN, CDR2 SYDVKM. V dropped 5 bases and J dropped 13; count of bases not matched to a gene: 14. The CDR3 has 14 amino acids. CDR3 nucleotide sequence: TGTGCCAGCAGTCTACCTTCCTCACAGGGGGCCGTTTTCTTT. Protein product: CASSLPSSQGAVFF.